This TCR beta chain originates from a study of shared clonotypes between healthy human individuals. Study-wide findings and caveats: Investigators expected sequencing depth to affect clonotype sharing among donors.

Germline loops: CDR1 MDHEN, CDR2 SYDVKM. The trim removed 7 bases at V and 0 bases at J, leaving 10 bases unmatched. This CDR3 is built from 18 residues. Donation came from healthy HIV-negative adults that had no recent acute infections or vaccinations. Regarding this clone: Its antigen remains unidentified.

TCRdb's table, derived via immunoSEQ multiplex PCR, lists solely in-frame clones and lacks some. Of over 850,000 clones detected, about 84% appear once; the ten largest clones hold 0.5% to 0.6%. The source is a man aged 18 to 29 in good health. Some clones in this sample may be carry-over from other donors' samples. The sample comprised memory CD4+ T cells from PBMCs. Subset specified: CD45RA-negative fraction. This chain links TRBV28 with TRBJ2-7, with TRBD2 matching over 15 bases. CDR3 bases: TGTGCCAGCACCAACCCCGGGACTAGCGGGGGGAGCTCCTACGAGCAGTACTTC. As protein: CASTNPGTSGGSSYEQYF.